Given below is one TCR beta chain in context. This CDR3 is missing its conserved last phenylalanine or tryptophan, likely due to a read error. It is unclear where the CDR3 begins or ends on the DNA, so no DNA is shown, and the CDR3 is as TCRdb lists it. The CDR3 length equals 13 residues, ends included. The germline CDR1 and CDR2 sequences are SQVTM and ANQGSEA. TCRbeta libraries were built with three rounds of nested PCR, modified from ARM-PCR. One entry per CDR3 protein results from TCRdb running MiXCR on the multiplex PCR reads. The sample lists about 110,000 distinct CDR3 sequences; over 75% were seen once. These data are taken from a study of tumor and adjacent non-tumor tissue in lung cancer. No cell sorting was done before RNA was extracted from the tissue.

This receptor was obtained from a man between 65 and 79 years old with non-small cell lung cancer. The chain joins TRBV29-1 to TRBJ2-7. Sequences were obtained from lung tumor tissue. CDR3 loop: CSHGPLNSYEQYS.